The present T cell receptor beta chain was sequenced within a study of blood T cell repertoires in COVID-19. CDR3 length: 14 amino acids. CDR1 and CDR2 (germline): SGHRS, YFSETQ. V gave up 2 bases and J gave up 6 bases; unmatched junction bases: 6. Assay used: immunoSEQ multiplex PCR; TCRdb lists only in-frame clones, some missing. In the table there are a few hundred thousand clones, 75% to 90% of which are singletons. Sequenced input: peripheral blood. The receptor comes from a woman under 30 with acute or convalescent COVID-19. The V call is TRBV5-1, the J call TRBJ1-2, with 8 bases identical to TRBD1. This CDR3 reads CASSFDAGGNGYTF. In DNA form, the CDR3 reads TGCGCCAGCAGCTTCGATGCAGGGGGCAATGGCTACACCTTC. The full variable domain, rest sourced from reference TRBV5-1 and TRBJ1-2, is KAGVTQTPRYLIKTRGQQVTLSCSPISGHRSVSWYQQTPGQGLQFLFEYFSETQRNKGNFPGRFSGRQFSNSRSEMNVSTLELGDSALYLCASSFDAGGNGYTFGSGTRLTVV.